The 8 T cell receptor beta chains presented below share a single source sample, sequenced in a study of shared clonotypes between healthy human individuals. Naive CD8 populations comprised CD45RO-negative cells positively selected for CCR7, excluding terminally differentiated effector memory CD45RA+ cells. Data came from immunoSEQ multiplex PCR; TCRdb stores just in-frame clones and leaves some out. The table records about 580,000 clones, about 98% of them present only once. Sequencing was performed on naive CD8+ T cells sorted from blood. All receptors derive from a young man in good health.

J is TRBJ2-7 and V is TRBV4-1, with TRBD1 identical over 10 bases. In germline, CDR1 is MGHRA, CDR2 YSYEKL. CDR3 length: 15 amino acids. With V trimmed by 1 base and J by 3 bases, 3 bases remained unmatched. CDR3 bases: TGCGCCAGCAGCCAAGCCCGGGACAGGGGCTACGAGCAGTACTTC. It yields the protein CASSQARDRGYEQYF.

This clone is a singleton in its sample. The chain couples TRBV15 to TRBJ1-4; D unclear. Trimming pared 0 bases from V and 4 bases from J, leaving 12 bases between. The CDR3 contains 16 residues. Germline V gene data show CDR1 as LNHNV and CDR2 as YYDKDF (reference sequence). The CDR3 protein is CATSRDTVELNEKLFF. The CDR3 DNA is TGTGCCACCAGCAGAGACACAGTCGAACTTAATGAAAAACTGTTTTTT.

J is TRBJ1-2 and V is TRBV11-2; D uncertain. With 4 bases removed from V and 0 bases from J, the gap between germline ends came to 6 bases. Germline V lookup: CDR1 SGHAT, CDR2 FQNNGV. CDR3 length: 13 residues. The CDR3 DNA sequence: TGTGCCAGCAGCTCACCACCTAACTATGGCTACACCTTC. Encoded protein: CASSSPPNYGYTF.

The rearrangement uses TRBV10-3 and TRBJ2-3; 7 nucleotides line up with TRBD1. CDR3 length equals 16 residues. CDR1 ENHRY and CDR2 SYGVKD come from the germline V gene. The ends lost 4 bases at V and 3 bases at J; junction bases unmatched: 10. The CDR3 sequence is CAISAEGAPGTDTQYF. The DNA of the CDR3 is TGTGCCATCAGTGCAGAGGGGGCGCCCGGGACAGATACGCAGTATTTT.

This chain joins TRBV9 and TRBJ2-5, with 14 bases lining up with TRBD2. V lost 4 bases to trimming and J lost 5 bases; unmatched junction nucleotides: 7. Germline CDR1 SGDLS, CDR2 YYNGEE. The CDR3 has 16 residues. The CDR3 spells CASSPGLAGVGETQYF. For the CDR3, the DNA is TGTGCCAGCAGCCCGGGACTAGCGGGAGTAGGGGAGACCCAGTACTTC.

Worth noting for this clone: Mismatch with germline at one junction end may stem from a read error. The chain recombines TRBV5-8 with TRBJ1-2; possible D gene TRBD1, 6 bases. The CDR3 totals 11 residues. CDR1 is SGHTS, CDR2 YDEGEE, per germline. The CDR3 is CASSSNRDYNF. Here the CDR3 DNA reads TGTGCCAGCAGCTCAAACAGGGACTATAACTTC.

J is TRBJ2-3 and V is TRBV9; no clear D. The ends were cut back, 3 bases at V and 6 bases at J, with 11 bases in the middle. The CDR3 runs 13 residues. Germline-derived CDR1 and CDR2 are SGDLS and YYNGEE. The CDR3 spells CASSAYGPDTQYF. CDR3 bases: TGTGCCAGCAGCGCTTATGGGCCGGATACGCAGTATTTT.

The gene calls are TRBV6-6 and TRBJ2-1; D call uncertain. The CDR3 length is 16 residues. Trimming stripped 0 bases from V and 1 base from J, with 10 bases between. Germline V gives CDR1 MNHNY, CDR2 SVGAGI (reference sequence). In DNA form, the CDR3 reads TGTGCCAGCAGTTACTCGATGATCGGGTCCTACAATGAGCAGTTCTTC. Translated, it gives CASSYSMIGSYNEQFF.